Listed below are T cell receptor beta chains from one sample, sequenced in a study of T cell changes during pregnancy in multiple sclerosis. Profiling relied on immunoSEQ multiplex PCR, and the TCRdb table lists in-frame clones only, not all of them. The top ten hold 3% to 3.5% of the sample, which has approximately 110,000 clones, approximately 89% seen once. The starting material was peripheral blood, obtained after pregnancy. These receptors all stem from a female donor with multiple sclerosis, enrolled in a pregnancy study. Both conserved end residues are part of each CDR3. The D gene is left open where the match is weak. Size values are once, few and many counts, or a class for expanded clones, and some rows have none.

D gene,J gene,V gene,clone size,CDR3 DNA,CDR3 protein
NA,TRBJ2-2,TRBV27,NA,TGTGCCAGCAGTCTTGTCAACACCGGGGAGCTGTTTTTT,CASSLVNTGELFF
NA,TRBJ1-5,TRBV18,NA,TGTGCCAGCTCACCCATAGGAGAGGGTCAGCCCCAGCATTTT,CASSPIGEGQPQHF
TRBD2,TRBJ2-5,TRBV9,NA,TGTGCCAGCAGCGTATCGGGGGGGGTTGGAGAGACCCAGTACTTC,CASSVSGGVGETQYF
NA,TRBJ2-7,TRBV5-6,NA,TGTGCCAGCAGCTTGGGACCGCCGGGGGAGCAGTACTTC,CASSLGPPGEQYF
NA,TRBJ2-2,TRBV19,NA,TGTGCCAGTAGTCCAGCGAGGCAGATCAACACCGGGGAGCTGTTTTTT,CASSPARQINTGELFF
NA,TRBJ1-6,TRBV5-1,NA,TGCGCCAGCAGCTTGGAGGGGGGGAATTCACCCCTCCACTTT,CASSLEGGNSPLHF
TRBD2,TRBJ2-7,TRBV11-3,NA,TGTGCCAGCAGCCCGGGGGGGCTAGCGGGGGAGCAGTACTTC,CASSPGGLAGEQYF
NA,TRBJ1-4,TRBV6-6,NA,TGTGCCAGCAGCCACAGGGACCTATGGGAAAAACTGTTTTTT,CASSHRDLWEKLFF
TRBD1,TRBJ1-2,TRBV5-8,NA,TGTGCCGGGCCGGACAGGGTGTTCGATGGCTACACCTTC,CAGPDRVFDGYTF
TRBD1,TRBJ2-7,TRBV6-1,NA,TGTGCCAGCAACGACAGGGATGACTACGAGCAGTACTTC,CASNDRDDYEQYF
NA,TRBJ1-2,TRBV4-2,NA,TGTGCCAGCAGCCAAGATGGGGCAGGGGGCTACACCTTC,CASSQDGAGGYTF
TRBD1,TRBJ1-5,TRBV6-1,NA,TGTGCCAGCAGCAGACAGGGGGATCAGCCCCAGCATTTT,CASSRQGDQPQHF
NA,TRBJ2-7,TRBV9,NA,TGTGCCAGCAGCGTAGGCGGGTTAACAGGGTACGAGCAGTACTTC,CASSVGGLTGYEQYF
TRBD1,TRBJ1-1,TRBV7-2,NA,TGTGCCAGCAGCTTAAGGGGGCACGGGACATATGAAGCTTTCTTT,CASSLRGHGTYEAFF
NA,TRBJ2-3,TRBV2,NA,TGTGCCAGCAGTGTGGGGGGGGGCGTCACAGATACGCAGTATTTT,CASSVGGGVTDTQYF
NA,TRBJ1-5,TRBV18,NA,TGTGCCAGCTCACCACCCCCGTACAGGGTCCACCTTCAGCCCCAGCATTTT,CASSPPPYRVHLQPQHF
NA,TRBJ2-5,TRBV11-2,NA,TGTGCCAGCAGCTTAGATCTACAGCATCAAGAGACCCAGTACTTC,CASSLDLQHQETQYF
TRBD1,TRBJ2-3,TRBV2,NA,TGTGCCAGCAGCCTAGGACAGGGATATGAAGATACGCAGTATTTT,CASSLGQGYEDTQYF
NA,TRBJ2-5,TRBV10-2,NA,TGCGCCAGCAGTACAGGCAATGGGCCCCAAGAGACCCAGTACTTC,CASSTGNGPQETQYF
NA,TRBJ1-1,TRBV6-1,NA,TGTGCCAGCAGTGAATCGGAGTACACTGAAGCTTTCTTT,CASSESEYTEAFF
NA,TRBJ1-2,TRBV6-5,NA,TGTGCCAGCAGTTACGGAGGAGGTGGCTACACCTTC,CASSYGGGGYTF
TRBD1,TRBJ1-2,TRBV7-6,NA,TGTGCCAGCAGCCAAGAGACAGGGGGTGGCTATGGCTACACCTTC,CASSQETGGGYGYTF
NA,TRBJ1-1,TRBV9,NA,TGTGCCAGCAGCGTAGGACGGGTGAACACTGAAGCTTTCTTT,CASSVGRVNTEAFF
NA,TRBJ1-4,TRBV5-1,NA,TGCGCCAGCAGCTTGGGTACGGGTGTAAACGAAAAACTGTTTTTT,CASSLGTGVNEKLFF
TRBD1,TRBJ2-7,TRBV7-9,NA,TGTGCCAGCAGCGAGACAGGGATGTCCTACGAGCAGTACTTC,CASSETGMSYEQYF
TRBD2,TRBJ2-3,TRBV9,NA,TGTGCCAGCAGGGGATGGGAGGGCGGCTCCGCAGATACGCAGTATTTT,CASRGWEGGSADTQYF
NA,TRBJ1-2,TRBV19,NA,TGTGCCAGTAGTATAGAGGGACACATCTATGGCTACACCTTC,CASSIEGHIYGYTF
TRBD2,TRBJ2-3,TRBV7-3,NA,TGTGCCACCTCCGTCGGGGGGAGCACAGATACGCAGTATTTT,CATSVGGSTDTQYF
TRBD1,TRBJ1-3,TRBV10-2,once,TGCGCCAGCAGCAGGGGACAGGATGGAAACACCATATATTTT,CASSRGQDGNTIYF
TRBD2,TRBJ2-1,TRBV6-6,NA,TGTGCCAGCACCAGGACTAGCGGGGAGAACAATGAGCAGTTCTTC,CASTRTSGENNEQFF
TRBD1,TRBJ1-1,TRBV5-5,NA,TGTGCCAGCACTCGGACAGGGGTTGAAGCTTTCTTT,CASTRTGVEAFF
TRBD1,TRBJ1-1,TRBV6-5,NA,TGTGCCAGCAGTTACTCGACACAGGGGCTCAGTGAAGCTTTCTTT,CASSYSTQGLSEAFF
NA,TRBJ1-3,TRBV6-6,NA,TGTGCCAGCAGTTACTCGGGGGGGTCGTCTGGAAACACCATATATTTT,CASSYSGGSSGNTIYF
TRBD1,TRBJ1-1,TRBV29-1,NA,TGCAGCGTTGCCACCCAGGGGGCGGGGACTGAAGCTTTCTTT,CSVATQGAGTEAFF
NA,TRBJ2-5,TRBV21-1,NA,TGTGCCAGCAGCAAAGCGCGGCTAGCGGGGGAACTCTTCCAAGAGACCCAGTACTTC,CASSKARLAGELFQETQYF
TRBD2,TRBJ2-4,TRBV4-1,NA,TGCGCCAGCAGCCAAGTTGAACTAGCGGGGGCCGTTATAGCCAAAAACATTCAGTACTTC,CASSQVELAGAVIAKNIQYF
NA,TRBJ1-4,TRBV5-1,NA,TGCGCCAGCAGCTGGTGGGGGGGGAAAGACGAAAAACTGTTTTTT,CASSWWGGKDEKLFF
TRBD2,TRBJ2-3,TRBV6-1,NA,TGTGCCAGCAGTGTGACTAGCGGGGGGAATGCAGATACGCAGTATTTT,CASSVTSGGNADTQYF
NA,TRBJ1-3,TRBV19,NA,TGTGCCAGTAGCTCAGGGGACCCTGGAAACACCATATATTTT,CASSSGDPGNTIYF
NA,TRBJ2-7,TRBV21-1,NA,TGTGCCAGCAGTCAGGGTGGGGCTAGCTCCTACGAGCAGTACTTC,CASSQGGASSYEQYF
TRBD1,TRBJ2-5,TRBV4-1,NA,TGCGCCAGCAGCTGGACCGGGACAGGGGTAGAGACCCAGTACTTC,CASSWTGTGVETQYF
TRBD2,TRBJ2-7,TRBV14,NA,TGTGCCAGCAGCCCCTCCTTTATAGCGGGGCGGCTGGGGGAGCAGTACTTC,CASSPSFIAGRLGEQYF
NA,TRBJ1-1,TRBV5-1,NA,TGCGCCAGCACCCCGGATGGGGGGACTGAAGCTTTCTTT,CASTPDGGTEAFF
TRBD1,TRBJ1-5,TRBV27,once,TGTGCCAGCAGTTTTACAGGGGGCCTTGGACAGCCCCAGCATTTT,CASSFTGGLGQPQHF
NA,TRBJ2-3,TRBV5-1,NA,TGCGCCAGCACTCCCTTACCGGGAGCCACAGATACGCAGTATTTT,CASTPLPGATDTQYF
NA,TRBJ2-2,TRBV9,NA,TGTGCCAGCAGCGTACTGACCGGGGAGCTGTTTTTT,CASSVLTGELFF
TRBD2,TRBJ2-3,TRBV18,NA,TGTGCCAGCTCGTCACTAGCGGGGACCACAGATACGCAGTATTTT,CASSSLAGTTDTQYF
NA,TRBJ1-1,TRBV2,NA,TGTGCCAGCAATAGGGAGCGAGATGAAGCTTTCTTT,CASNRERDEAFF
NA,TRBJ2-1,TRBV5-8,NA,TGTGCCAGCAGCCCCCGCGGCTCCTACAATGAGCAGTTCTTC,CASSPRGSYNEQFF
NA,TRBJ2-5,TRBV5-1,NA,TGCGCCAGCAGCTTGGGGCGGAAAGAGACCCAGTACTTC,CASSLGRKETQYF
TRBD2,TRBJ2-7,TRBV6-5,NA,TGTGCCAGCAGTTACGTGGGGGGGGGAGACGAGCAGTACTTC,CASSYVGGGDEQYF
NA,TRBJ2-2,TRBV6-5,NA,TGTGCCAGCAGTTACCCCCAGGCCGGGGAGCTGTTTTTT,CASSYPQAGELFF
TRBD2,TRBJ2-5,TRBV7-8,NA,TGTGCCAGCAGCTTAAGGCGGGGGGGCCCGAAGGAGACCCAGTACTTC,CASSLRRGGPKETQYF
TRBD1,TRBJ1-6,TRBV19,NA,TGTGCCAGTAGGACAGGGTCGCGTTCACCCCTCCACTTT,CASRTGSRSPLHF
TRBD1,TRBJ1-4,TRBV7-2,NA,TGTGCCAGCAGCTTAACCGGGACAGGGGAGAATGAAAAACTGTTTTTT,CASSLTGTGENEKLFF
NA,TRBJ1-6,TRBV6-1,NA,TGTGCCAGCAGTGATCGGACAGCCACCGGTTCACCCCTCCACTTT,CASSDRTATGSPLHF
TRBD1,TRBJ2-7,TRBV6-1,NA,TGTGCCAGCAGTACCAGGGGGCGTTCCTACGAGCAGTACTTC,CASSTRGRSYEQYF
NA,TRBJ1-6,TRBV6-4,NA,TGTGCCAGCAGTGAGGCGTCAGGCAATTCACCCCTCCACTTT,CASSEASGNSPLHF
TRBD1,TRBJ1-5,TRBV27,NA,TGTGCCAGCAGTTTAAGGACAGGGCATAGCAATCAGCCCCAGCATTTT,CASSLRTGHSNQPQHF